This T cell receptor beta chain originates from a study of T cell repertoires in cytomegalovirus infection. Study background: Shared public TCR beta signatures pointed to both CMV infection and a matching HLA type.

Study-wide results and limits: Carriers of CMV and the relevant HLA type were discriminated by public TCR beta frequency.

MiXCR, run by TCRdb on the reads, gives a single entry per CDR3 protein. The sample has approximately 160,000 distinct CDR3 sequences; under 20% are singletons. This clonotype was picked up a small number of times. The antigen is undetermined. This clonotype originated in a human donor in good health (CMV status not recorded). Some clones in this sample may be carry-over from other donors' samples. Sequenced: CD8+ T cells from PBMCs.

The CDR3 DNA follows: TGTGCCAGCAGCCGGTCCTTAGCGGGATTGAACCAAGAGACCCAGTACTTC. Its protein is CASSRSLAGLNQETQYF. The chain recombines TRBV7-8 with TRBJ2-5; 8 nucleotides match TRBD2. CDR1 and CDR2 from the germline V gene are SGHVS and FQNEAQ. Trimming took 5 bases from V and 0 from J; bases not matched to a gene: 11. CDR3 length: 17 amino acids.